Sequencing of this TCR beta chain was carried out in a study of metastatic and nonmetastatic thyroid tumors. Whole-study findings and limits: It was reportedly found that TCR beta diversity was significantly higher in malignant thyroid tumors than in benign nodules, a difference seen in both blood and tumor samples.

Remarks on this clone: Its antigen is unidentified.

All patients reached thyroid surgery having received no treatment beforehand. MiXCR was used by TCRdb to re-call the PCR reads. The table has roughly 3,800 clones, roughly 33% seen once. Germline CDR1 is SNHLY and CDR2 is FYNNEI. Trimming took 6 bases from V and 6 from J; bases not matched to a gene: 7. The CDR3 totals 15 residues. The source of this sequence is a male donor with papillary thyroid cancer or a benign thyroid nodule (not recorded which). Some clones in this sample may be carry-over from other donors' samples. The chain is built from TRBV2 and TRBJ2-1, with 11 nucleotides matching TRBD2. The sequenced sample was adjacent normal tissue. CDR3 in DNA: TGTGCCAGCAGCCTTACTAGCGGGAGATCCAATGAGCAGTTCTTC. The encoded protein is CASSLTSGRSNEQFF.